Shown below are 8 T cell receptor beta chains from a single sample sequenced in a study of blood T cell repertoires in COVID-19. The table came from immunoSEQ multiplex PCR; TCRdb's copy has only in-frame clones and leaves some out. This table holds under 200,000 clones, about 86% found once. Sequenced input: peripheral blood. The source of these receptors is a human donor with acute or convalescent COVID-19. The donor label of this sample is uncertain.

The gene calls are TRBV5-1 and TRBJ2-7; perhaps TRBD1 as D (6 bases). Trimming removed 2 bases at V and 6 bases at J, with 15 bases between. CDR3 length: 14 amino acids. CDR1 and CDR2 from the germline V gene are SGHRS and YFSETQ. The CDR3: CASSLGGVGSEQYF. CDR3 DNA: TGCGCCAGCAGCTTAGGGGGAGTTGGTAGCGAGCAGTACTTC. Full variable domain (missing parts from reference TRBV5-1 and TRBJ2-7): KAGVTQTPRYLIKTRGQQVTLSCSPISGHRSVSWYQQTPGQGLQFLFEYFSETQRNKGNFPGRFSGRQFSNSRSEMNVSTLELGDSALYLCASSLGGVGSEQYFGPGTRLTVT.

This rearrangement joins TRBV15 to TRBJ2-7; D may be TRBD2 (5 bases). Germline CDR1 reads LNHNV; CDR2 reads YYDKDF (reference sequence). The germline V and J ends were trimmed by 9 bases and 7 bases, with 16 bases remaining between them. CDR3 length equals 12 residues. CDR3 amino acids: CATPQRSGEQYF. In nucleotides, the CDR3 is TGTGCCACACCCCAACGGTCGGGGGAGCAGTACTTC.

V is TRBV10-1 and J is TRBJ1-5; tentatively, D is TRBD1 (6 bases). V lost 7 bases and J lost 3, with 19 bases in between. The germline V gene has CDR1 WNHNN and CDR2 SYGVQD (reference sequence). This CDR3 is built from 16 residues. Here the CDR3 DNA reads TGCGCCAGCAATACGAACCGACAGGCGAACAATCAGCCCCAGCATTTT. Translated: CASNTNRQANNQPQHF.

The CDR3 DNA follows: TGTGCCAGCAGCTACTCCTCCCTCCGGGGAAACACCATATATTTT. It yields the protein CASSYSSLRGNTIYF. This chain links TRBV7-9 with TRBJ1-3, with unresolved D. Germline assignment: CDR1 SEHNR and CDR2 FQNEAQ (reference sequence). The CDR3 covers 15 residues. The V end lost 4 bases, the J end lost 4 bases, and 14 bases lay between the germline ends. Full variable domain (remainder filled in from reference TRBV7-9 and TRBJ1-3): DTGVSQNPRHKITKRGQNVTFRCDPISEHNRLYWYRQTLGQGPEFLTYFQNEAQLEKSRLLSDRFSAERPKGSFSTLEIQRTEQGDSAMYLCASSYSSLRGNTIYFGEGSWLTVV.

The J gene is TRBJ2-1, the V gene TRBV6-4; TRBD2 might be the D (5 bases). The CDR3 length is 15 residues. Germline V lookup: CDR1 MRHNA, CDR2 SNTAGT. V lost 4 bases and J lost 1, with 11 bases in between. Here the CDR3 DNA reads TGTGCCAGCAGTGTGGAGGTTAGTTCCTACAATGAGCAGTTCTTC. This gives the protein CASSVEVSSYNEQFF.

V and J are TRBV19 and TRBJ1-3; no clear D. Germline V lookup: CDR1 LNHDA, CDR2 SQIVND (reference sequence). The germline V and J ends were trimmed by 5 bases and 1 base, with 9 bases remaining between them. This CDR3 comprises 14 residues. CDR3 nucleotides: TGTGCCAGTAGTGGAGGGAGTTCTGGAAACACCATATATTTT. Protein: CASSGGSSGNTIYF. Full variable domain (remainder filled in from reference TRBV19 and TRBJ1-3): DGGITQSPKYLFRKEGQNVTLSCEQNLNHDAMYWYRQDPGQGLRLIYYSQIVNDFQKGDIAEGYSVSREKKESFPLTVTSAQKNPTAFYLCASSGGSSGNTIYFGEGSWLTVV.

The chain couples TRBV6-5 to TRBJ2-2; 9 bases are shared with TRBD2. The germline V gene encodes CDR1 MNHEY and CDR2 SVGAGI. Trimming took 7 bases from V and 6 from J; bases not matched to a gene: 9. The CDR3 is 15 amino acids. CDR3 residues: CASNSAGGGAGELFF. In DNA form, the CDR3 reads TGTGCCAGCAACTCCGCGGGAGGGGGGGCCGGGGAGCTGTTTTTT.

The genes are TRBV6-5 and TRBJ1-5; the D is unclear. The germline V gene has CDR1 MNHEY and CDR2 SVGAGI. This CDR3 has 13 amino acids. Deletions cut 7 bases from V and 5 bases from J, with 12 bases between. CDR3 in amino acids: CASNPGRDQPQHF. The CDR3 DNA reads as TGTGCCAGCAACCCGGGTCGAGATCAGCCCCAGCATTTT.